The 9 T cell receptor beta chains in this list originate from one sample, sequenced in a study of molecular identifiers for immune sequencing clone quantification. A single record per CDR3 protein comes from TCRdb applying MiXCR to the PCR reads. The sample lists around 470,000 distinct CDR3 sequences; about a fifth were seen once. Sample: naive CD8+ T cells from blood, with Jurkat cell RNA spiked in. Sample subset: FACS-sorted CD8+CD4-CCR7+CD45RA+ naive T cells. The receptors here all came from a human donor in good health. Some libraries in this study had Jurkat cell RNA spiked in.

Concerning this clonotype itself: One base away lies a much larger clone, so this may be a sequencing read error. The chain employs TRBV12-3 or TRBV12-4 and TRBJ2-3, with 9 bases fitting TRBD2. This CDR3 has 17 residues. The CDR3 DNA reads TGTGCCAGCAGACCGACTGGGGCGGGAGGGGTGACCGGGGAGCTGGTTTTT. This codes for CASRPTGAGGVTGELVF.

In its sample, this clonotype was seen many times. The chain carries TRBV28 and TRBJ1-5; D uncertain. The length of the CDR3 is 14 residues. Germline lookup yields CDR1 MDHEN and CDR2 SYDVKM. Trimming shortened V by 2 bases and J by 1 base, and 6 bases separated the two germline ends. The CDR3, as DNA: TGTGCCAGCAGTTTAATGTCAAGCAATCAGCCCCAGCATTTT. Translated: CASSLMSSNQPQHF.

This clonotype was found many times. The chain carries TRBV29-1 and TRBJ2-7; tentative D call: TRBD1 (5 bases). Germline lookup yields CDR1 SQVTM and CDR2 ANQGSEA. The CDR3 is 12 residues long. V shed 6 bases and J shed 6 bases, with 15 bases lying between them. CDR3 region: CSVAGARGEQYF. The DNA of the CDR3 is TGCAGCGTGGCCGGAGCTAGGGGCGAGCAGTACTTC.

The J gene is TRBJ1-1, the V gene TRBV7-9, with TRBD1 matching 7 bases. V was pared by 4 bases and J by 8 bases, with 4 bases of the junction left unmatched. The CDR3 has 12 residues. Germline-derived CDR1 and CDR2 are SEHNR and FQNEAQ (reference sequence). CDR3 loop: CASSWGQPEAFF. In DNA form, the CDR3 reads TGTGCCAGCAGCTGGGGACAGCCGGAAGCTTTCTTT.

This clonotype was detected a few times. The V gene is TRBV27, the J gene TRBJ1-1; D remains unclear. Germline V gene lookup returns CDR1 MNHEY and CDR2 SMNVEV (reference sequence). This CDR3 comprises 19 residues. V dropped 6 bases and J dropped 0 bases, with 26 bases sitting between them. In nucleotides, the CDR3 is TGTGCCAGCAGCACTATACCCCTAGAAGTGGGGATCATGAACACTGAAGCTTTCTTT. Amino acids: CASSTIPLEVGIMNTEAFF.

This clonotype came up many times. The chain recombines TRBV7-9 with TRBJ2-2; D is possibly TRBD1 (5 bases). V lost 11 bases, J lost 2 bases, and 18 bases lay in between. Germline CDR1 is SEHNR and CDR2 is FQNEAQ (reference sequence). This CDR3 spans 15 amino acids. This CDR3 reads CASGQGTLNTGELFF. In DNA, the CDR3 is TGTGCCTCCGGGCAGGGCACCCTCAACACCGGGGAGCTGTTTTTT.

The J gene is TRBJ1-5, the V gene TRBV13; maybe TRBD1 (5 bases). This CDR3 has 16 residues. V gave up 1 base and J gave up 2 bases, with 12 bases separating them. Germline assignment: CDR1 PRHDT and CDR2 FYEKMQ (reference sequence). CDR3 bases: TGTGCCAGCAGCTTAGAAAGACGGGGCGGCAATCAGCCCCAGCATTTT. This sequence encodes CASSLERRGGNQPQHF.

In this sample, this clonotype turned up a few times. This sequence joins TRBV21-1 and TRBJ2-7; TRBD2, the table's D call, was not compared with the DNA. TRBV21-1 corresponds to a pseudogene. CDR3 length: 16 amino acids. CDR3 bases: TGTGCCAGCAGCACCAGGCCAGAAGGGCACTCCTACGAGCAGTACTTC. Its translation is CASSTRPEGHSYEQYF.

This clonotype was observed a handful of times. The chain joins TRBV15 to TRBJ1-5; D may be TRBD1 (6 bases). CDR1 and CDR2 from the germline V gene are LNHNV and YYDKDF (reference sequence). The CDR3 has 16 residues. Trimming took off 5 bases at V and 8 bases at J, with 22 bases between the two ends. CDR3 amino acids: CATSPQGTESMEPQHF. The CDR3 nucleotides are TGTGCCACCAGCCCACAGGGAACCGAAAGTATGGAGCCCCAGCATTTT.